The 32 T cell receptor beta chains reported below all come from one sample, sequenced in a study of OX40 agonist ivuxolimab in advanced cancers. Profiled with immunoSEQ multiplex PCR; TCRdb holds only in-frame clones, not every one. Of around 100,000 clones in the sample, roughly 89% were seen once. The sample was CD4+ or CD8+ T cells sorted from blood, taken in a trial of the OX40 agonist ivuxolimab. The source is an adult with an advanced solid tumor such as melanoma, head and neck, liver or kidney cancer.

This chain links TRBV4-3 with TRBJ1-4, with a tentative D call TRBD1 (6 bases). V was clipped by 4 bases and J by 0 bases, with 12 bases between them. The CDR3 spans 16 residues. Germline V gene sequence: CDR1 LGHNA, CDR2 YSLEER. The CDR3, as DNA: TGCGCCAGCAGCCCACAGGGCGATGCAACTAATGAAAAACTGTTTTTT. This sequence encodes CASSPQGDATNEKLFF.

The V call is TRBV28, the J call TRBJ2-7; a weak D match, TRBD2 (5 bases). Germline V gene sequence: CDR1 MDHEN, CDR2 SYDVKM. The V gene lost 3 bases and the J gene lost 0 bases, with 24 bases spanning the gap. CDR3 length equals 19 residues. CDR3 protein: CASSFPASNLRQSSYEQYF. The CDR3 nucleotides read TGTGCCAGCAGTTTCCCAGCTAGCAACCTTCGCCAGAGCTCCTACGAGCAGTACTTC. Drawing the rest from reference TRBV28 and TRBJ2-7, the complete variable domain is DVKVTQSSRYLVKRTGEKVFLECVQDMDHENMFWYRQDPGLGLRLIYFSYDVKMKEKGDIPEGYSVSREKKERFSLILESASTNQTSMYLCASSFPASNLRQSSYEQYFGPGTRLTVT.

The chain joins TRBV28 to TRBJ2-5; D may be TRBD2 (6 bases). The CDR3 spans 14 residues. Per germline, CDR1 MDHEN and CDR2 SYDVKM. The V end lost 6 bases, the J end lost 5 bases, and 16 bases lay between the germline ends. CDR3 sequence: CASRDGTARETQYF. As DNA, the CDR3 is TGTGCCAGCAGGGACGGGACTGCACGGGAGACCCAGTACTTC.

This clone was picked up one time. Germline and junction disagree at one end, which may indicate a read error. The rearrangement uses TRBV7-7 and TRBJ2-2; perhaps D is TRBD1 or TRBD2 (7 bases each). The CDR3 runs to 14 residues. Germline CDR1 is SSHAT and CDR2 is FNYEAQ (reference sequence). Written as DNA, the CDR3 is TGTGCTAGCACCTTGGGAGGGGGCATCGGGGAGCTGTTTTTT. Its translation is CASTLGGGIGELFF.

The chain recombines TRBV7-2 with TRBJ2-1; possible D gene TRBD1, 6 bases. The V gene lost 4 bases and the J gene lost 2 bases, with 15 bases spanning the gap. Looked up from germline, CDR1 is SGHTA and CDR2 is FQGNSA. This CDR3 is 16 amino acids long. CDR3 nucleotide sequence: TGTGCCAGCAGCTCCGGAGGAGAGGGGGCCTACAATGAGCAGTTCTTC. It codes for CASSSGGEGAYNEQFF.

The rearrangement links TRBV18 to TRBJ1-1; maybe TRBD1 (5 bases). The germline CDR1 and CDR2 sequences are KGHSH and LQKENI. This CDR3 is built from 14 residues. Trimming pared 3 bases from V and 3 bases from J, leaving 11 bases between. This CDR3 reads CASSPGPADTEAFF. The CDR3 bases are TGTGCCAGCTCACCGGGGCCGGCGGACACTGAAGCTTTCTTT.

The chain joins TRBV7-2 to TRBJ1-1; D ambiguous. The CDR3 runs 14 residues. Germline V gene lookup returns CDR1 SGHTA and CDR2 FQGNSA. Trimming pared 0 bases from V and 1 base from J, leaving 6 bases between. CDR3 coding DNA: TGTGCCAGCAGCTTAGCAACCGGGAACACTGAAGCTTTCTTT. Amino acids: CASSLATGNTEAFF.

J is TRBJ2-7 and V is TRBV5-1; weak D call: TRBD1 (6 bases). This CDR3 contains 17 residues. The germline V gene encodes CDR1 SGHRS and CDR2 YFSETQ. Trimming shortened V by 4 bases and J by 4 bases, and 24 bases separated the two germline ends. CDR3 sequence reads: CASSPKQGASVKYEQYF. Here the CDR3 DNA reads TGCGCCAGCAGCCCGAAACAGGGCGCGTCGGTGAAATACGAGCAGTACTTC.

The chain carries TRBV7-9 and TRBJ2-5; no firm D call. This CDR3 comprises 12 residues. Trimming left V 1 base short and J 4 bases short, with 4 bases between. Per the germline V gene, CDR1 is SEHNR and CDR2 is FQNEAQ (reference sequence). This CDR3 reads CASSLVGETQYF. CDR3 nucleotide sequence: TGTGCCAGCAGCTTAGTTGGAGAGACCCAGTACTTC.

The rearrangement uses TRBV2 and TRBJ2-2, with D tentatively TRBD1 (6 bases). V lost 5 bases and J lost 3, with 13 bases in between. Germline CDR1 SNHLY, CDR2 FYNNEI. The CDR3 spans 15 residues. The CDR3 region has the DNA TGTGCCAGCAGTAAGGCAGGGGCTCACACCGGGGAGCTGTTTTTT. As protein: CASSKAGAHTGELFF.

The chain joins TRBV11-1 to TRBJ1-2; D remains ambiguous. Germline assignment: CDR1 SGHAT and CDR2 FQDESV (reference sequence). V gave up 5 bases and J gave up 5 bases, with 9 bases separating them. The CDR3 is 12 residues long. The CDR3 DNA is TGTGCCAGCAGCCGCGGCTCGTATGGCTACACCTTC. Encoded protein: CASSRGSYGYTF. Variable domain in full (rest from reference TRBV11-1 and TRBJ1-2): EAEVAQSPRYKITEKSQAVAFWCDPISGHATLYWYRQILGQGPELLVQFQDESVVDDSQLPKDRFSAERLKGVDSTLKIQPAELGDSAMYLCASSRGSYGYTFGSGTRLTVV.

The rearrangement links TRBV6-1 to TRBJ2-7; 10 positions match TRBD1. This CDR3 is 14 amino acids long. J was trimmed by 4 bases and V by 7 bases; bases with no gene match: 7. The V gene's germline CDR1 is MNHNS and CDR2 SASEGT. The CDR3 reads CASTRDRGLYEQYF. The DNA of the CDR3 is TGTGCCAGCACTCGGGACAGGGGTTTGTACGAGCAGTACTTC.

The rearrangement links TRBV2 to TRBJ2-7; TRBD2 matches 7 bases. Germline V gene sequence: CDR1 SNHLY, CDR2 FYNNEI. The CDR3 runs to 15 residues. V was pared by 7 bases and J by 3 bases, with 12 bases of the junction left unmatched. CDR3 nucleotide sequence: TGTGCCAGCAAGGACGGCCTAGCGGACTTCTACGAGCAGTACTTC. Residues: CASKDGLADFYEQYF.

The rearrangement joins TRBV6-5 to TRBJ2-4; TRBD1 aligns across 10 bases. The CDR3 runs to 15 residues. V was pared by 5 bases and J by 6 bases, with 7 bases of the junction left unmatched. Germline V CDR1 and CDR2: MNHEY, SVGAGI. CDR3 protein: CASSADRGFLNIQYF. The CDR3 DNA reads as TGTGCCAGCAGTGCGGACAGGGGGTTTCTAAACATTCAGTACTTC.

The V gene is TRBV10-3, the J gene TRBJ2-3; 9 bases line up with TRBD1. Germline V lookup: CDR1 ENHRY, CDR2 SYGVKD. The CDR3 runs 16 residues. J lost 4 bases, V lost 4 bases, and 9 bases had no gene match. Written as DNA, the CDR3 is TGTGCCATCAGTGGCTCCGGGACAGGGACCCCAGATACGCAGTATTTT. It codes for CAISGSGTGTPDTQYF.

The V call is TRBV11-2, the J call TRBJ2-3; no definite D call. V gave up 4 bases and J gave up 7 bases, with 18 bases separating them. Germline assignment: CDR1 SGHAT and CDR2 FQNNGV. This CDR3 spans 15 amino acids. CDR3 in amino acids: CASSSRDLAINTQYF. The CDR3, as DNA: TGTGCCAGCAGCTCCCGTGATTTGGCGATAAATACGCAGTATTTT.

V gene TRBV5-1 combines with J gene TRBJ1-2; D is ambiguous. Germline V gene data show CDR1 as SGHRS and CDR2 as YFSETQ. Trimming removed 2 bases at V and 6 bases at J, with 17 bases between. The CDR3 sequence is 15 residues long. The CDR3 DNA reads TGCGCCAGCAGCTTCTCCCCGGGGATACGCGATGGCTACACCTTC. Residues: CASSFSPGIRDGYTF.

This chain joins TRBV19 and TRBJ2-1, with TRBD2 matching over 7 bases. Germline V CDR1 and CDR2: LNHDA, SQIVND (reference sequence). This CDR3 has 13 amino acids. V lost 5 bases to trimming and J lost 5 bases; unmatched junction nucleotides: 3. The DNA for the CDR3 is TGTGCCAGTAGTTGGGGACTAAACAATGAGCAGTTCTTC. Translation: CASSWGLNNEQFF.

The chain is built from TRBV29-1 and TRBJ2-3, with D possibly TRBD1 on 5 matching bases. This CDR3 comprises 13 residues. Per germline, CDR1 SQVTM and CDR2 ANQGSEA. Trimming stripped 4 bases from V and 4 bases from J, with 12 bases between. The CDR3 DNA reads as TGCAGCGTTGTTACAGGAAGCGCAGATACGCAGTATTTT. This translates into CSVVTGSADTQYF.

V and J are TRBV29-1 and TRBJ2-1, with no clear D. This CDR3 contains 13 residues. V was trimmed by 7 bases and J by 1 base, leaving 11 bases between them. Germline V gene lookup returns CDR1 SQVTM and CDR2 ANQGSEA. The CDR3 sequence is CSAATDSYNEQFF. CDR3 coding DNA: TGCAGCGCCGCGACGGATTCCTACAATGAGCAGTTCTTC.

The genes are TRBV27 and TRBJ2-1; D is unresolved. V lost 4 bases, J lost 3 bases, and 16 bases lay in between. CDR1 is MNHEY and CDR2 is SMNVEV in the germline V gene (reference sequence). This CDR3 contains 16 residues. The CDR3 region is CASSSQHRGDYNEQFF. The CDR3 DNA sequence: TGTGCCAGCAGTTCTCAACACCGTGGGGACTACAATGAGCAGTTCTTC.

The chain combines TRBV27 with TRBJ1-5; a weak D match, TRBD1 (5 bases). CDR3 length: 13 residues. Germline lookup yields CDR1 MNHEY and CDR2 SMNVEV (reference sequence). Trimming shortened V by 8 bases and J by 0 bases, and 8 bases separated the two germline ends. The CDR3, as DNA: TGTGCCAGCGCAGGGTATAGCAATCAGCCCCAGCATTTT. This translates into CASAGYSNQPQHF.

The V gene is TRBV10-3, the J gene TRBJ2-7; D is undetermined. CDR3 length equals 12 residues. Germline CDR1 ENHRY, CDR2 SYGVKD. V shed 10 bases and J shed 3 bases, with 13 bases lying between them. The CDR3 DNA follows: TGTGCCACCGGGCCAGTGAACTACGAGCAGTACTTC. Protein: CATGPVNYEQYF.

This chain uses TRBV6-1 with TRBJ2-5, with 7 positions matching TRBD1. The V segment lost 7 bases and the J segment 2 bases; nucleotides outside the gene matches: 7. This CDR3 is built from 14 residues. CDR1 and CDR2 from the germline V gene are MNHNS and SASEGT. The CDR3 region has the DNA TGTGCCAGCAAGACCCGGGACAGACAAGAGACCCAGTACTTC. Amino acids: CASKTRDRQETQYF.

The chain uses TRBV27 and TRBJ1-1; TRBD1 matches 10 bases. The germline V gene encodes CDR1 MNHEY and CDR2 SMNVEV (reference sequence). Trimming at V came to 5 bases and at J to 5 bases, leaving 8 bases not matched to a gene. This CDR3 comprises 15 residues. The CDR3 is CASSSWTGGRTEAFF. The CDR3 region has the DNA TGTGCCAGCAGTAGCTGGACAGGGGGGAGGACTGAAGCTTTCTTT.

The chain uses TRBV7-6 and TRBJ2-4; 8 bases align to TRBD1. From germline, CDR1 is SGHVS and CDR2 FNYEAQ. This CDR3 is 16 amino acids long. J lost 0 bases, V lost 1 base, and 2 bases had no gene match. CDR3 nucleotide sequence: TGTGCCAGCAGCTTAGGGACAGGGATAGCCAAAAACATTCAGTACTTC. Translated: CASSLGTGIAKNIQYF. Drawing the rest from reference TRBV7-6 and TRBJ2-4, the complete variable domain is GAGVSQSPRYKVTKRGQDVALRCDPISGHVSLYWYRQALGQGPEFLTYFNYEAQQDKSGLPNDRFSAERPEGSISTLTIQRTEQRDSAMYRCASSLGTGIAKNIQYFGAGTRLSVL.

This clone was counted a few times. This chain joins TRBV19 and TRBJ1-2; tentative D call: TRBD1 (5 bases). Germline V gene lookup returns CDR1 LNHDA and CDR2 SQIVND (reference sequence). V dropped 3 bases and J dropped 1 base, with 15 bases sitting between them. The CDR3 loop spans 16 amino acids. DNA for the CDR3: TGTGCCAGTAGTATCTATCCGAGACAGCTTAACTATGGCTACACCTTC. Its protein product is CASSIYPRQLNYGYTF.

The chain links TRBV7-8 to TRBJ2-5, with TRBD1 as a possible D gene (5 bases). Per germline, CDR1 SGHVS and CDR2 FQNEAQ. The CDR3 spans 13 residues. V was shortened by 1 base and J by 4 bases, with 7 bases between the two germline ends. This chain's CDR3 is CASSLDRPETQYF. The CDR3 DNA sequence: TGTGCCAGCAGCTTAGACAGGCCAGAGACCCAGTACTTC.

The CDR3 here is CASSLFGEGGELFF. CDR3 DNA: TGTGCCAGCAGTTTATTTGGGGAGGGCGGGGAGCTGTTTTTT. V and J are TRBV27 and TRBJ2-2; 7 bases are a match to TRBD2. Unmatched junction bases numbered 3, after V lost 1 base and J lost 7 bases. The CDR3 length is 14 residues. Germline V lookup: CDR1 MNHEY, CDR2 SMNVEV (reference sequence).

The CDR3 DNA reads as TGCGCCAGCAGCCCCCTGGTCGGGGGACAGGGGGATGAAAAACTGTTTTTT. Translated, it gives CASSPLVGGQGDEKLFF. The V call is TRBV5-1, the J call TRBJ1-4; 11 nucleotides line up with TRBD1. With 4 bases clipped from V and 6 bases from J, the junction kept 11 bases outside the gene matches. Germline values: CDR1 SGHRS, CDR2 YFSETQ. CDR3 size: 17 residues.

This clone was found a few times. This chain links TRBV5-5 with TRBJ2-7, with D uncertain. The ends were cut back, 2 bases at V and 4 bases at J, with 7 bases in the middle. The germline gives CDR1 SGHKS, CDR2 YYEKEE (reference sequence). This CDR3 region has 12 residues. In DNA, the CDR3 is TGTGCCAGCAGCTTCTCCTATTACGAGCAGTACTTC. Translation: CASSFSYYEQYF.

J is TRBJ1-4 and V is TRBV19; D ambiguous. Germline-derived CDR1 and CDR2 are LNHDA and SQIVND (reference sequence). V shed 4 bases and J shed 0 bases, with 12 bases lying between them. This CDR3 contains 16 residues. This chain's CDR3 is CASSRAHGATNEKLFF. Here the CDR3 DNA reads TGTGCCAGTAGTAGGGCACATGGGGCAACTAATGAAAAACTGTTTTTT.